This TCR beta chain was identified during a study of T cells in Graves' hyperthyroidism and ophthalmopathy. Overall study findings and caveats: Stable hyperthyroidism was separated from ophthalmopathy by a model based on 13 V-J features.

The sample holds many counts of this clonotype. Its antigen is not identified. Those with hyperthyroidism were 18 to 65 years old, newly diagnosed, and ill for under 2 months. Uncontrolled infections, other autoimmune diseases, pregnancy or lactation led to exclusion of patients. From approximately 9.5 ml of fresh peripheral blood, PBMCs were isolated. RNA transcripts yielded amplified TCR beta CDR3 regions. HTBI primers were the set used in a first-round RT-PCR of the TCR CDR3. One entry per CDR3 protein, called by TCRdb with MiXCR from the multiplex PCR reads. The sample gives approximately 430,000 distinct CDR3 sequences, about a sixth of which show up once; about 14% is in the top ten. The sequence derives from a woman aged 18-35 years with Graves' hyperthyroidism. The sequenced sample consisted of blood.

In nucleotides, the CDR3 is TGTGCCAGCAGCCCTAGTTTTTTAGTTCCCGGGGAGCTGTTTTTT. It translates to CASSPSFLVPGELFF. The V and J genes are TRBV11-2 and TRBJ2-2; D uncertain. The V gene lost 5 bases and the J gene lost 6 bases, with 16 bases spanning the gap. The CDR3 has 15 residues. Germline assignment: CDR1 SGHAT and CDR2 FQNNGV.